These 20 T cell receptor beta chains were sequenced from one sample in a study of identical twins. TCRdb reanalysed the 5' RACE reads using MiXCR and keeps one entry per CDR3 protein. The profile shows 650,000 to 750,000 distinct CDR3 sequences, roughly 20% of them singletons. This sample was shared with a second study, whose subject was T cells expressing NK-cell markers.

The sequenced material came from PBMCs. These receptors were obtained from a woman aged 18-29 years in good health.

The chain carries TRBV6-1 and TRBJ2-2; TRBD1 agrees at 10 bases. Germline loops: CDR1 MNHNS, CDR2 SASEGT. With V trimmed by 5 bases and J by 4 bases, 4 bases remained unmatched. This CDR3 has 15 residues. CDR3 sequence reads: CASSRQGAPTGELFF. In DNA, the CDR3 is TGTGCCAGCAGTAGACAGGGGGCTCCCACCGGGGAGCTGTTTTTT.

The rearrangement joins TRBV5-1 to TRBJ2-3, with 9 positions matching TRBD2. The V gene end was trimmed by 0 bases and the J gene end by 0 bases; junction bases not matched to a gene: 2. Germline V gene data show CDR1 as SGHRS and CDR2 as YFSETQ. The CDR3 consists of 16 residues. The CDR3 DNA follows: TGCGCCAGCAGCTTGGGTAGCGGGGGAAGCACAGATACGCAGTATTTT. This gives the protein CASSLGSGGSTDTQYF.

This chain connects TRBV20-1 to TRBJ2-3; 14 nucleotides match TRBD2. The trim removed 7 bases at V and 1 base at J, leaving 7 bases unmatched. Looked up from germline, CDR1 is DFQATT and CDR2 is SNEGSKA (reference sequence). This CDR3 contains 16 residues. The CDR3 is CSVRGLAGARTDTQYF. In DNA form, the CDR3 reads TGCAGTGTTCGGGGACTAGCGGGGGCCCGCACAGATACGCAGTATTTT.

This chain connects TRBV6-1 to TRBJ2-3, with TRBD1 as a possible D gene (6 bases). In germline, CDR1 is MNHNS, CDR2 SASEGT. This CDR3 comprises 15 residues. V lost 3 bases and J 8 bases, leaving 18 bases between the germline ends. CDR3 in amino acids: CASSETGTLGRTQYF. CDR3 DNA sequence: TGTGCCAGCAGTGAGACCGGGACACTAGGACGTACGCAGTATTTT.

The sample holds many counts of this clonotype. The chain couples TRBV6-1 to TRBJ2-1; no clear D. V was cut by 7 bases and J by 0 bases, with 16 bases left in between. Germline CDR1 is MNHNS and CDR2 is SASEGT. This CDR3 comprises 16 residues. CDR3 sequence reads: CASTFEAPSSYNEQFF. The DNA of the CDR3 is TGTGCCAGCACCTTTGAAGCCCCAAGCTCCTACAATGAGCAGTTCTTC.

This chain joins TRBV20-1 and TRBJ2-3, with unresolved D. The CDR3 contains 16 residues. Trimming pared 4 bases from V and 3 bases from J, leaving 20 bases between. Germline CDR1 reads DFQATT; CDR2 reads SNEGSKA (reference sequence). The CDR3 DNA reads TGCAGTGCTACCCCCAGCGAGGCCTTTATTACAGATACGCAGTATTTT. Translation gives CSATPSEAFITDTQYF.

The CDR3 DNA follows: TGTGCCAGCAGTTTTGAGACAGGGCCTACTTCCGAGCAGTACTTC. This encodes CASSFETGPTSEQYF. The genes are TRBV6-5 and TRBJ2-7, with TRBD1 matching 7 bases. V shed 4 bases and J 6 bases; nucleotides not matched to a gene: 12. The CDR3 is 15 amino acids. Germline CDR1 reads MNHEY; CDR2 reads SVGAGI.

The chain couples TRBV2 to TRBJ1-5; D is undetermined. Germline V gene data show CDR1 as SNHLY and CDR2 as FYNNEI. The CDR3 is made up of 12 amino acids. Between the trimmed V and J ends, which lost 1 base and 11 bases, there was a span of 9 bases. The DNA for the CDR3 is TGTGCCAGCAGTGAAGTAGGGTGGACCCAGCATTTT. It translates to CASSEVGWTQHF. Full variable domain (remainder filled in from reference TRBV2 and TRBJ1-5): EPEVTQTPSHQVTQMGQEVILRCVPISNHLYFYWYRQILGQKVEFLVSFYNNEISEKSEIFDDQFSVERPDGSNFTLKIRSTKLEDSAMYFCASSEVGWTQHFGDGTRLSIL.

This clonotype came up a few times. The J gene is TRBJ2-3, the V gene TRBV25-1; TRBD2 aligns across 7 bases. The V gene's germline CDR1 is MGHDK and CDR2 SYGVNS. This CDR3 is built from 13 residues. Germline trimming cut 7 bases from V and 1 base from J; bases unmatched to any gene: 2. CDR3: CASTAGGTDTQYF. In DNA form, the CDR3 reads TGTGCCAGCACCGCGGGGGGCACAGATACGCAGTATTTT.

This chain joins TRBV29-1 and TRBJ1-2; D unclear. V gave up 7 bases and J gave up 2 bases, with 17 bases separating them. Germline V lookup: CDR1 SQVTM, CDR2 ANQGSEA. The CDR3 extends over 14 amino acids. CDR3 residues: CSAGDGPGNYGYTF. The CDR3 DNA sequence: TGCAGCGCCGGAGACGGTCCCGGGAACTATGGCTACACCTTC.

The V gene is TRBV20-1, the J gene TRBJ2-6, with D perhaps being TRBD1 or TRBD2 (6 bases each). V lost 0 bases, J lost 4 bases, and 16 bases lay in between. Germline lookup yields CDR1 DFQATT and CDR2 SNEGSKA (reference sequence). The CDR3 totals 17 residues. The CDR3 protein is CSARDRWGAQGANVLTF. The CDR3 coding sequence is TGCAGTGCTAGAGATCGTTGGGGGGCGCAGGGGGCCAACGTCCTGACTTTC.

This chain joins TRBV5-1 and TRBJ1-6, with 10 bases matching TRBD1. Trimming at V came to 4 bases and at J to 10 bases, leaving 5 bases not matched to a gene. CDR3 length: 14 residues. Per germline, CDR1 SGHRS and CDR2 YFSETQ. Written as DNA, the CDR3 is TGCGCCAGCAGCCAGGGACAGGGGCCCTCACCCCTCCACTTT. Protein product: CASSQGQGPSPLHF.

The J gene is TRBJ2-1, the V gene TRBV9, with 9 bases aligning to TRBD2. The ends lost 2 bases at V and 8 bases at J; junction bases unmatched: 8. Germline CDR1 is SGDLS and CDR2 is YYNGEE. This CDR3 has 15 residues. The chain's CDR3 is CASSVRTSAPDEQFF. For the CDR3, the DNA is TGTGCCAGCAGCGTGAGGACTAGCGCCCCGGATGAGCAGTTCTTC.

A few counts support this clonotype. The V gene is TRBV12-3 or TRBV12-4, the J gene TRBJ2-7, with TRBD1 matching 9 bases. Germline trimming cut 0 bases from V and 7 bases from J; bases unmatched to any gene: 4. This CDR3 spans 14 amino acids. The CDR3 reads CASSLAGQGEEQYF. In DNA form, the CDR3 reads TGTGCCAGCAGTTTAGCGGGACAGGGAGAAGAGCAGTACTTC.

V usage is TRBV20-1 and J usage is TRBJ2-1; 14 bases line up with TRBD2. Germline lookup yields CDR1 DFQATT and CDR2 SNEGSKA (reference sequence). V shed 4 bases, J shed 4 bases, and the junction held 18 bases outside the gene matches. The CDR3 consists of 20 residues. The CDR3 DNA is TGCAGTGCTACCAAGTCCGGGACTAGCGGGGGATTTAGACTTTACAATGAGCAGTTCTTC. Translated: CSATKSGTSGGFRLYNEQFF.

This clonotype showed up many times. V and J are TRBV12-3 or TRBV12-4 and TRBJ2-1; D could derive from TRBD1 or TRBD2 (6 bases each). The CDR3 is 13 residues long. Trimming removed 7 bases from V and 9 bases from J, with 16 bases in between. The CDR3 region is CASTRTGGGEQFF. In DNA, the CDR3 is TGTGCCAGCACCCGAACCGGGGGCGGTGAGCAGTTCTTC.

The chain combines TRBV20-1 with TRBJ2-1; 7 nucleotides agree with TRBD1. The CDR3 length is 12 residues. CDR1 is DFQATT, CDR2 SNEGSKA, per germline (reference sequence). The V segment lost 2 bases and the J segment 10 bases; nucleotides outside the gene matches: 5. This CDR3 is CSARKGAREQFF. CDR3 coding DNA: TGCAGTGCTAGAAAGGGGGCTCGCGAGCAGTTCTTC.

This clonotype was seen a few times. The gene calls are TRBV5-1 and TRBJ2-1; the match to TRBD2 covers 13 bases. The CDR3 is 15 amino acids. Germline CDR1 reads SGHRS; CDR2 reads YFSETQ. Trimming at V came to 5 bases and at J to 7 bases, leaving 6 bases not matched to a gene. The chain's CDR3 is CASRLAGGLLNEQFF. The CDR3 DNA reads TGCGCCAGCAGACTAGCGGGAGGGCTCCTTAATGAGCAGTTCTTC.

The rearrangement uses TRBV9 and TRBJ1-1; 7 bases fit TRBD1. V lost 4 bases and J lost 4; bases outside the gene matches: 7. In germline, CDR1 is SGDLS, CDR2 YYNGEE. The length of the CDR3 is 14 residues. CDR3 loop: CASSLRGQRTEAFF. The CDR3 bases are TGTGCCAGCAGCCTTAGGGGGCAGCGCACTGAAGCTTTCTTT.

This chain joins TRBV4-3 and TRBJ2-2; no definite D call. This CDR3 is built from 14 residues. From germline, CDR1 is LGHNA and CDR2 YSLEER. Trimming cost V 0 bases and J 4 bases, with 6 bases left between them. CDR3 sequence: CASSQETLTGELFF. The CDR3 coding sequence is TGCGCCAGCAGCCAAGAGACCCTCACCGGGGAGCTGTTTTTT.